This T cell receptor beta chain appears in the sequencing data of a study of early T cells in non-severe SARS-CoV-2 infection. The wider study: Bulk RNA isolated from unsorted whole blood underwent sequencing; chains were not paired.

This CDR3 contains 10 residues. Germline CDR1 SGHAT, CDR2 FQNNGV. Regarding this clonotype: The junction differs from germline at one of its ends, possibly a read error.

cDNA molecules, individually, were tagged with unique molecular identifiers. Via MiXCR, TCRdb re-called the 5' RACE reads, giving one row per CDR3 protein. The table shows some 50,000 distinct CDR3 sequences, with less than 9.5% occurring only once. The input for sequencing was whole blood, taken at baseline. V usage is TRBV11-2 and J usage is TRBJ2-5; possibly TRBD1 for D (6 bases). This receptor was identified in an adult who was a healthcare worker with PCR-confirmed SARS-CoV-2 infection or an uninfected control (not recorded which). CDR3 nucleotide sequence: TGTCTAATCTACCGGACAGATTTTATCTTC. It translates to CLIYRTDFIF.